This T cell receptor beta chain came from a study of shared clonotypes between healthy human individuals. This clone appeared many times. Tens of thousands of T cell genomes, or approximately 300 ng DNA, went into unsorted PBMC replicate PCRs. The protocol was immunoSEQ multiplex PCR, while the TCRdb copy is restricted to in-frame clones and leaves out a portion. The sample lists about half a million clones, around 85% occurring once. The CDR3 has 14 amino acids. CDR1 is MDHEN, CDR2 SYDVKM, per germline. V gave up 5 bases and J gave up 7 bases, with 14 bases separating them. This receptor was taken from a woman in her thirties or forties in good health. Some clones in this sample may be carry-over from other donors' samples. The sample consisted of PBMCs. The rearrangement uses TRBV28 and TRBJ2-2; D is possibly TRBD1 (5 bases). CDR3 region: CASSAQGIRGELFF. The CDR3 DNA sequence: TGTGCCAGCAGTGCCCAGGGTATCCGCGGGGAGCTGTTTTTT. Complete variable domain (other parts from reference TRBV28 and TRBJ2-2): DVKVTQSSRYLVKRTGEKVFLECVQDMDHENMFWYRQDPGLGLRLIYFSYDVKMKEKGDIPEGYSVSREKKERFSLILESASTNQTSMYLCASSAQGIRGELFFGEGSRLTVL.